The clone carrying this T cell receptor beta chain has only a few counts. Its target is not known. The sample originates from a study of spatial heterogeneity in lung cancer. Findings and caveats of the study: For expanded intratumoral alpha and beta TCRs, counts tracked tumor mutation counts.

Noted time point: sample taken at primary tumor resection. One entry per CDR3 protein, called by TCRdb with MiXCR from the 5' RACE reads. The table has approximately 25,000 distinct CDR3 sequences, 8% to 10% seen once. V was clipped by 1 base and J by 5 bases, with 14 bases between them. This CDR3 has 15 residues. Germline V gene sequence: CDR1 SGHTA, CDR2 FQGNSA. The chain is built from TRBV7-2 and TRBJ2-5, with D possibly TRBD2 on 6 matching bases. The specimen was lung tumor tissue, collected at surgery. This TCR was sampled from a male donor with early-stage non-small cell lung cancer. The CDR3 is CASSLVGEARETQYF. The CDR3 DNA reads TGTGCCAGCAGCTTAGTCGGGGAGGCTCGGGAGACCCAGTACTTC.